These 29 T cell receptor beta chains came from one sample sequenced in a study of spatial heterogeneity in lung cancer. As for time point: sample taken at primary tumor resection. Whole RNA, isolated from tumor, nontumor lung or frozen PBMC, was sequenced without prior sorting. TCRdb reprocessed the 5' RACE reads via MiXCR and lists one record per CDR3 protein. The sample consists of 50,000 or so distinct CDR3 sequences, 7.5% to 8% of them appearing once. The specimen comprised PBMCs, sampled at surgery. Source of these receptors: a female donor with early-stage non-small cell lung cancer.

The V gene is TRBV4-3, the J gene TRBJ2-5, with 8 bases matching TRBD2. The CDR3 is 18 residues long. Germline CDR1 LGHNA, CDR2 YSLEER. V dropped 1 base and J dropped 6; count of bases not matched to a gene: 16. The chain's CDR3 is CASSQGLAGGPLGKTQYF. The CDR3, as DNA: TGCGCCAGCAGCCAAGGGCTAGCGGGCGGGCCTTTGGGGAAGACCCAGTACTTC.

The rearrangement joins TRBV7-2 to TRBJ1-2; perhaps TRBD1 as D (6 bases). Germline assignment: CDR1 SGHTA and CDR2 FQGNSA. Deletions cut 2 bases from V and 4 bases from J, with 11 bases between. The CDR3 totals 14 residues. The CDR3, as DNA: TGTGCCAGCAGCTTAAGGGAGGGGGGCTATGGCTACACCTTC. It is translated as CASSLREGGYGYTF. Filled out from reference TRBV7-2 and TRBJ1-2, the complete variable domain reads GAGVSQSPSNKVTEKGKDVELRCDPISGHTALYWYRQSLGQGLEFLIYFQGNSAPDKSGLPSDRFSAERTGGSVSTLTIQRTQQEDSAVYLCASSLREGGYGYTFGSGTRLTVV.

This clonotype was recorded at least ten times. This chain joins TRBV29-1 and TRBJ2-5; no reliable D call. Trimming cost V 1 base and J 2 bases, with 8 bases left between them. CDR3 size: 13 residues. CDR1 and CDR2 from the germline V gene are SQVTM and ANQGSEA. The CDR3, as DNA: TGCAGCGTTGAAGGGCAGCTACAAGAGACCCAGTACTTC. Translated, it gives CSVEGQLQETQYF.

This clonotype is judged medium-sized. V usage is TRBV6-6 and J usage is TRBJ2-1; D uncertain. Germline V gene lookup returns CDR1 MNHNY and CDR2 SVGAGI (reference sequence). The CDR3 spans 15 residues. The V end was cut by 3 bases, the J end by 0 bases, with 9 bases between. This CDR3 is CASSYMSPSYNEQFF. The CDR3 DNA follows: TGTGCCAGCAGTTATATGAGTCCCTCCTACAATGAGCAGTTCTTC.

This clonotype was counted only a few times. This may be a read error, as it is one base from a much larger clone. The genes are TRBV20-1 and TRBJ2-7, with D tentatively TRBD1 (6 bases). Per germline, CDR1 DFQATT and CDR2 SNEGSKA (reference sequence). V lost 3 bases to trimming and J lost 5 bases, with 14 bases between them. CDR3 length: 13 residues. The CDR3 coding sequence is TGCAGTGCTAGTATAGGACAGCCCGACGAGCAGTACTTC. This gives the protein CSASIGQPDEQYF.

At least ten counts were recorded for this clonotype. The CDR3 loop is CASSYASRGTHSGANVLTF. The CDR3 DNA reads as TGTGCCAGCAGTTACGCATCGAGGGGGACCCACTCTGGGGCCAACGTCCTGACTTTC. This chain uses TRBV6-2 or TRBV6-3 with TRBJ2-6, with D perhaps TRBD1 (6 bases). V was pared by 2 bases and J by 0 bases, with 17 bases between. The CDR3 length is 19 residues. Germline CDR1 reads MNHEY; CDR2 reads SVGEGT.

This clonotype was counted only a few times. This chain connects TRBV5-6 to TRBJ2-5; TRBD1 matches 9 bases. The germline V gene has CDR1 SGHDT and CDR2 YYEEEE. With 0 bases clipped from V and 5 bases from J, the junction kept 5 bases outside the gene matches. This CDR3 contains 15 residues. The CDR3 DNA reads as TGTGCCAGCAGCTTGGAGGGACAGGGTACGGAGACCCAGTACTTC. Amino acid sequence: CASSLEGQGTETQYF. The full variable domain, in which reference TRBV5-6 and TRBJ2-5 provide the parts outside the CDR3, is DAGVTQSPTHLIKTRGQQVTLRCSPKSGHDTVSWYQQALGQGPQFIFQYYEEEERQRGNFPDRFSGHQFPNYSSELNVNALLLGDSALYLCASSLEGQGTETQYFGPGTRLLVL.

This clonotype was detected ten times or more. J is TRBJ2-5 and V is TRBV12-3 or TRBV12-4, with 10 bases that match TRBD2. The CDR3 spans 15 residues. V shed 3 bases, J shed 5 bases, and the junction held 6 bases outside the gene matches. The CDR3 DNA reads as TGTGCCAGCAGTTTTAGCGGGGGGCCGGAGGAGACCCAGTACTTC. Protein: CASSFSGGPEETQYF.

The chain uses TRBV5-4 and TRBJ1-2; D not certain. Germline values: CDR1 SGHNT, CDR2 YYREEE (reference sequence). The length of the CDR3 is 15 residues. V lost 0 bases, J lost 0 bases, and 9 bases lay in between. The CDR3 here is CASSLGRGANYGYTF. As DNA, the CDR3 is TGTGCCAGCAGCTTGGGGCGGGGAGCTAACTATGGCTACACCTTC.

The gene calls are TRBV12-2 and TRBJ1-2; TRBD1 reflects the table's D call only, with no check against the DNA. TRBV12-2 is flagged as a pseudogene. The CDR3 contains 15 residues. CDR3 sequence reads: CASRLGDRVGRGYTF. The CDR3 bases are TGTGCAAGTCGCTTAGGGGACAGGGTAGGACGCGGCTACACCTTC.

The chain couples TRBV6-1 to TRBJ1-1; no reliable D call. Germline V gene lookup returns CDR1 MNHNS and CDR2 SASEGT. This CDR3 has 12 amino acids. Trimming removed 7 bases at V and 4 bases at J, with 10 bases between. CDR3 residues: CASTYTFTEAFF. CDR3 nucleotide sequence: TGTGCCAGCACCTACACGTTCACTGAAGCTTTCTTT.

This clonotype was counted at least ten times. V usage is TRBV2 and J usage is TRBJ1-5, with D uncertain. There are 17 residues in the CDR3. V dropped 0 bases and J dropped 2 bases, with 14 bases sitting between them. CDR1 is SNHLY and CDR2 is FYNNEI in the germline V gene. In DNA, the CDR3 is TGTGCCAGCAGTGAAGCAGTCCCGCCAGACGGCAATCAGCCCCAGCATTTT. This translates into CASSEAVPPDGNQPQHF.

The rearrangement joins TRBV29-1 to TRBJ1-1; the match to TRBD1 covers 9 bases. Trimming took 4 bases from V and 4 from J; bases not matched to a gene: 10. From germline, CDR1 is SQVTM and CDR2 ANQGSEA. This CDR3 is built from 15 residues. CDR3 in amino acids: CSVGGLDRGATEAFF. CDR3 DNA: TGCAGCGTTGGGGGGCTTGACAGGGGGGCCACTGAAGCTTTCTTT.

This chain links TRBV3-1 with TRBJ2-1, with 7 bases matching TRBD1. The ends lost 1 base at V and 6 bases at J; junction bases unmatched: 6. This CDR3 spans 15 amino acids. CDR1 LGHDT and CDR2 YNNKEL come from the germline V gene (reference sequence). The CDR3 DNA sequence: TGTGCCAGCAGCCAAGCGCGGACAGGAGGCAATGAGCAGTTCTTC. Translating gives CASSQARTGGNEQFF.

This clonotype has only a few counts. The rearrangement joins TRBV6-2 or TRBV6-3 to TRBJ1-5, with 7 bases identical to TRBD1. Germline lookup yields CDR1 MNHEY and CDR2 SVGEGT. The CDR3 runs 14 residues. Germline trimming cut 7 bases from V and 6 bases from J; bases unmatched to any gene: 9. CDR3 loop: CASTPNRGTQPQHF. CDR3 coding DNA: TGTGCCAGCACCCCGAACAGGGGCACTCAGCCCCAGCATTTT.

V usage is TRBV12-3 or TRBV12-4 and J usage is TRBJ2-1, with no clear D. The CDR3 contains 16 residues. The ends were cut back, 5 bases at V and 0 bases at J, with 14 bases in the middle. For the CDR3, the DNA is TGTGCCAGCAGTCTTGGCAGGTACAGCTCCTACAATGAGCAGTTCTTC. Its translation is CASSLGRYSSYNEQFF.

This clonotype was observed at least ten times. The chain joins TRBV12-3 or TRBV12-4 to TRBJ2-5; 9 bases map to TRBD1. V lost 6 bases and J lost 5; bases outside the gene matches: 4. The CDR3 runs to 13 residues. In DNA form, the CDR3 reads TGTGCCAGCAGCTATGGACAGGGGGAGACCCAGTACTTC. This gives the protein CASSYGQGETQYF.

This clonotype occurred a few times. V usage is TRBV7-9 and J usage is TRBJ2-3, with D uncertain. V gave up 8 bases and J gave up 2 bases, with 11 bases separating them. This CDR3 has 13 residues. Germline loops: CDR1 SEHNR, CDR2 FQNEAQ (reference sequence). The CDR3 DNA follows: TGTGCCAGCTCGCAGATTTCCACAGATACGCAGTATTTT. This codes for CASSQISTDTQYF.

This clonotype appeared a few times. This chain uses TRBV20-1 with TRBJ1-1; D gene ambiguous. V lost 3 bases and J 1 base, leaving 15 bases between the germline ends. The CDR3 contains 15 residues. Germline loops: CDR1 DFQATT, CDR2 SNEGSKA (reference sequence). The CDR3 DNA is TGCAGTGCTAGTAGGGTGGTGCGGGCGAACACTGAAGCTTTCTTT. Its translation is CSASRVVRANTEAFF.

The sample holds many counts of this clonotype. The chain carries TRBV6-5 and TRBJ1-6, with 9 positions matching TRBD1. The CDR3 sequence is 15 residues long. The trim removed 4 bases at V and 8 bases at J, leaving 6 bases unmatched. CDR1 and CDR2 (germline): MNHEY, SVGAGI. The chain's CDR3 is CASSFQQGAYSPLHF. CDR3 nucleotides: TGTGCCAGCAGTTTCCAACAGGGGGCTTATTCACCCCTCCACTTT.

This clonotype was recorded a few times. The V gene is TRBV4-3, the J gene TRBJ2-7; unclear D gene. V was trimmed by 1 base and J by 1 base, leaving 17 bases between them. CDR3 length equals 17 residues. CDR1 LGHNA and CDR2 YSLEER come from the germline V gene. The chain's CDR3 is CASSQGERSAGSYEQYF. CDR3 coding DNA: TGCGCCAGCAGCCAAGGCGAGAGGAGTGCCGGATCCTACGAGCAGTACTTC.

This clonotype has a count of ten or more. Written as DNA, the CDR3 is TGCAGTGCTAGAGGCAGCGGGGAGAGCTCCTACGAGCAGTACTTC. Protein: CSARGSGESSYEQYF. The rearrangement joins TRBV20-1 to TRBJ2-7, with TRBD2 matching over 7 bases. V lost 1 base to trimming and J lost 0 bases; unmatched junction nucleotides: 6. Germline V gives CDR1 DFQATT, CDR2 SNEGSKA (reference sequence). CDR3 size: 15 residues.

The V gene is TRBV5-5, the J gene TRBJ2-7; 8 nucleotides agree with TRBD1. J was trimmed by 2 bases and V by 3 bases; bases with no gene match: 1. CDR3 size: 13 residues. Germline assignment: CDR1 SGHKS and CDR2 YYEKEE (reference sequence). For the CDR3, the DNA is TGTGCCAGCAGCTGGACAGGGCCCTACGAGCAGTACTTC. Translated: CASSWTGPYEQYF.

On this clonotype itself: A much larger clone differs from this one at a single base, so this may be a read error. The chain combines TRBV7-3 with TRBJ1-1; no clear D gene. Trimming took 0 bases from V and 0 from J, leaving 2 bases between them. The CDR3 is 13 residues long. The germline V gene encodes CDR1 SGHTA and CDR2 FQGTGA. The CDR3 sequence: CASSLTLNTEAFF. CDR3 DNA sequence: TGTGCCAGCAGCTTAACGCTGAACACTGAAGCTTTCTTT.

This clonotype was recorded at least ten times. The J gene is TRBJ1-2, the V gene TRBV4-2, with unresolved D. This CDR3 has 17 amino acids. Germline CDR1 LGHNA, CDR2 YNFKEQ. V was shortened by 0 bases and J by 1 base, with 15 bases between the two germline ends. CDR3 DNA sequence: TGTGCCAGCAGCCAAGATTGGGCCGGAGGAATTAACTATGGCTACACCTTC. This encodes CASSQDWAGGINYGYTF.

This clonotype is medium-sized in the sample. This chain links TRBV4-2 with TRBJ2-3; D is unclear. V dropped 0 bases and J dropped 5 bases, with 9 bases sitting between them. The CDR3 totals 14 residues. Germline CDR1 is LGHNA and CDR2 is YNFKEQ. CDR3 sequence (DNA): TGTGCCAGCAGCCAAGAAACCCCCGGAGATACGCAGTATTTT. It specifies CASSQETPGDTQYF.

At least ten counts were recorded for this clonotype. V and J are TRBV6-5 and TRBJ1-1; TRBD1 might be the D (5 bases). This CDR3 has 11 residues. Germline CDR1 MNHEY, CDR2 SVGAGI. V lost 4 bases to trimming and J lost 7 bases, with 7 bases between them. The CDR3 bases are TGTGCCAGCAGTTCAGGGATTGAAGCTTTCTTT. Translation: CASSSGIEAFF.

The chain recombines TRBV6-6 with TRBJ1-3; D uncertain. The V gene's germline CDR1 is MNHNY and CDR2 SVGAGI (reference sequence). The CDR3 covers 14 residues. Trimming took off 2 bases at V and 2 bases at J, with 7 bases between the two ends. CDR3 protein: CASSYPDPGNTIYF. CDR3 DNA sequence: TGTGCCAGCAGTTACCCCGATCCTGGAAACACCATATATTTT.

This clonotype was counted only a few times. CDR3 coding DNA: TGTGCCAGCAGCTTAGTGGACAGGGCCGGGGAGACCCAGTACTTC. Its translation: CASSLVDRAGETQYF. This chain joins TRBV7-2 and TRBJ2-5; the match to TRBD1 covers 8 bases. With 1 base clipped from V and 5 bases from J, the junction kept 6 bases outside the gene matches. There are 15 residues in the CDR3. In germline, CDR1 is SGHTA, CDR2 FQGNSA.